This T cell receptor (beta chain) was identified during a study of cytomegalovirus exposure and HLA in healthy donors. Study in general: From HLA-typed donors, an early data release held tens of millions of unique TCRs. Study-wide results and limits: Indistinguishability led to the exclusion of some V segments, TRBV6-2 and TRBV6-3 included. By HLA locus, TCR association rates varied in a later analysis, with DRB1 showing the most and HLA-C the fewest. As a later analysis revealed, most CMV-associated TCR beta chains appeared HLA-restricted.

As concerns this clone: The target antigen is unknown.

Amplification used 60 Vbeta primers and 13 Jbeta primers. Assay: immunoSEQ multiplex PCR; the TCRdb copy retains only in-frame clones and omits some. The table lists fewer than 90,000 clones, about 80% of them singletons. The CDR3 spans 16 residues. J was trimmed by 4 bases and V by 2 bases; bases with no gene match: 9. Germline assignment: CDR1 SGHRS and CDR2 YFSETQ. Material: PBMCs. The sequence was obtained from a male donor in good health and CMV-seronegative. This sequence joins TRBV5-1 and TRBJ1-5, with 7 bases aligning to TRBD1. In DNA, the CDR3 is TGCGCCAGCAGCTTAACAGGGGAAGGCGATAATCAGCCCCAGCATTTT. This translates into CASSLTGEGDNQPQHF.